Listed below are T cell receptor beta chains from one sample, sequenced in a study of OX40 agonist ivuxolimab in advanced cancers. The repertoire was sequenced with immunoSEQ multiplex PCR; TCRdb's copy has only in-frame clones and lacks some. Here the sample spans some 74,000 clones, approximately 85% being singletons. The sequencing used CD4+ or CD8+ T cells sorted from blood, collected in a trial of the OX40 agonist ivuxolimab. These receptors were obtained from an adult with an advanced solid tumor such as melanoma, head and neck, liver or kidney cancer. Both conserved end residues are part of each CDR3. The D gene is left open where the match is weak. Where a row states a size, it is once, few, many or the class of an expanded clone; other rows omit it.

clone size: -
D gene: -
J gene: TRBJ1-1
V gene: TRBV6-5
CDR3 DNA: TGTGCCAGCAGTCCTTACACTGAAGCTTTCTTT
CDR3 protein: CASSPYTEAFF

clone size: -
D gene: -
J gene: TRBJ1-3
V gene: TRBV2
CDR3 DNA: TGTGCCAGCGGTACCTTTGCCGGGGCTGGAAACACCATATATTTT
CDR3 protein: CASGTFAGAGNTIYF

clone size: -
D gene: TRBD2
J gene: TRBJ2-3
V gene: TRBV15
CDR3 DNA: TGTGCCACCAGCAGAGTACCGGGAGGGGTGGGCACAGATACGCAGTATTTT
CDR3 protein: CATSRVPGGVGTDTQYF

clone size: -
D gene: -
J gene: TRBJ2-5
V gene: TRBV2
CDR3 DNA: TGTGCCAGCAGCAGCATCCAAGAGACCCAGTACTTC
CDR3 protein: CASSSIQETQYF

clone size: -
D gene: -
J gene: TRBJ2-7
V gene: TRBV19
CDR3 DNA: TGTGCCAGTAGTTCGAGCGGTACCCACTACGAGCAGTACTTC
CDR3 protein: CASSSSGTHYEQYF

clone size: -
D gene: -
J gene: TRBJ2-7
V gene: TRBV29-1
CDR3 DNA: TGCAGCGTTCGAGAGCGGTCCTACGAGCAGTACTTC
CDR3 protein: CSVRERSYEQYF

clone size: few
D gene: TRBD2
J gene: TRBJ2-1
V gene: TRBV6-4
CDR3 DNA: TGTGCCAGCAGTGCCTCGACTTTTACTGGGGGGGACCCTTACAATGAGCAGTTCTTC
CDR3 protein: CASSASTFTGGDPYNEQFF

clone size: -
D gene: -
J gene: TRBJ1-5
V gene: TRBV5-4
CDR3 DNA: TGTGCCAGCAGCCCCGATCTGGGGGAGGGTCAGCCCCAGCATTTT
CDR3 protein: CASSPDLGEGQPQHF

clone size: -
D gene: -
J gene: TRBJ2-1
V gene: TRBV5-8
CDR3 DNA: TGTGCCAGCAGCTTGGAGGGGAGCTCCTACAATGAGCAGTTCTTC
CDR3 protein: CASSLEGSSYNEQFF

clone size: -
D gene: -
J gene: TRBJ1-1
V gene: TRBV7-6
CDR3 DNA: TGTGCCAGCAGCCCCATCATCGGGGGCACTGAAGCTTTCTTT
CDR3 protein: CASSPIIGGTEAFF

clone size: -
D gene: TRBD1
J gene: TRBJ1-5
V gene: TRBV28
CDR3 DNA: TGTGCCAGCAGTTTCCCCGGGGACAGCGTCAATCAGCCCCAGCATTTT
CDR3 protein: CASSFPGDSVNQPQHF

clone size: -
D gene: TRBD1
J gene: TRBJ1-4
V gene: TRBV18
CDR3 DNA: TGTGCCAGCTCACCACCGGGACAGCCTTTTGAAAAACTGTTTTTT
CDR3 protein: CASSPPGQPFEKLFF

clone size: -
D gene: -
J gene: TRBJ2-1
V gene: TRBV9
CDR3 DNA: TGTGCCAGCAGCGTAGGAGTTAGCGGTGGGTTCTTC
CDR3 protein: CASSVGVSGGFF

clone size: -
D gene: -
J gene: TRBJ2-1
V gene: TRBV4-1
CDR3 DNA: TGCGCCAGCAGCTCCCGACTGGGGACCTACAATGAGCAGTTCTTC
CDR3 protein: CASSSRLGTYNEQFF

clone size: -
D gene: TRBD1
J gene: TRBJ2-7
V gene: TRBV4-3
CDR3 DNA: TGCGCCAGCAGCCAAGATCTTCAAGGACAGGTATCCTACGAGCAGTACTTC
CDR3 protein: CASSQDLQGQVSYEQYF

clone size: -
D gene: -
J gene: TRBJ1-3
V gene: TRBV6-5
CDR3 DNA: TGTGCCAGCAGTTGGTCGGGGGGTACTGGAAACACCATATATTTT
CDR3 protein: CASSWSGGTGNTIYF

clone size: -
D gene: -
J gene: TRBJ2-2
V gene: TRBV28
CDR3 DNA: TGTGCCAGCAGCTTCCGGGGTCGCACCGGGGAGCTGTTTTTT
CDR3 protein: CASSFRGRTGELFF

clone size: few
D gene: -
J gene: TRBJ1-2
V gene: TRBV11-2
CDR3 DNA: TGTGCCAGCAGCTTCTGGGGGCACGGGGACTGCACCTTC
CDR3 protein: CASSFWGHGDCTF

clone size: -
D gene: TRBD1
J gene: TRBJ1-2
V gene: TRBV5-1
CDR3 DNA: TGCGCCAGCAGCCATGGACAGGGGGATGGCTACACCTTC
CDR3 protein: CASSHGQGDGYTF

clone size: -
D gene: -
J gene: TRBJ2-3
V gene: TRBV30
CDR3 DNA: TGTGCCTGGAGTCCCGGGCGGGATCCCACAGATACGCAGTATTTT
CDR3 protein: CAWSPGRDPTDTQYF